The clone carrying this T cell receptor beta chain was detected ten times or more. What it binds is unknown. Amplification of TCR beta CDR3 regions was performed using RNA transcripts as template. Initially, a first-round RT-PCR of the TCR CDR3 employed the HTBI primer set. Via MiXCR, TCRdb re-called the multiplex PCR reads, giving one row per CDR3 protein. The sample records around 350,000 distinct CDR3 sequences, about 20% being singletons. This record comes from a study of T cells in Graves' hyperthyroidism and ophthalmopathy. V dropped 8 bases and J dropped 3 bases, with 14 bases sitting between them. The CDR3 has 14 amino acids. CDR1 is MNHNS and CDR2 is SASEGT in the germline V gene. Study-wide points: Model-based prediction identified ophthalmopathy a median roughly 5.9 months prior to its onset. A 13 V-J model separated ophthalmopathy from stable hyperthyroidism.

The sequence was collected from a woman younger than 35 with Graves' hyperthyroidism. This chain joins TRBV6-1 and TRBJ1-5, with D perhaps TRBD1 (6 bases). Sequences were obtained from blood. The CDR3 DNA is TGTGCCAGCCTCCAAACAGGGCCCAATCAGCCCCAGCATTTT. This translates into CASLQTGPNQPQHF.